The 15 T cell receptor beta chains below come from one sample, sequenced in a study of cytomegalovirus exposure and HLA in healthy donors. In the PCR, 60 Vbeta and 13 Jbeta primers were used. Clones were sequenced by immunoSEQ multiplex PCR, and TCRdb holds only the in-frame ones, with some missing. The sample records about 170,000 clones, approximately 80% being singletons. Sequenced input: PBMCs. These TCRs come from a male donor in good health and CMV-seronegative.

This clone was picked up one time. V and J are TRBV5-1 and TRBJ1-2; TRBD1 matches at 10 bases. CDR3 length: 16 amino acids. The V gene end was trimmed by 3 bases and the J gene end by 7 bases; junction bases not matched to a gene: 12. The germline gives CDR1 SGHRS, CDR2 YFSETQ. CDR3 DNA sequence: TGCGCCAGCAGCTCGACTCCGGGACAGGGGACGGTTGGCTACACCTTC. Translating it yields CASSSTPGQGTVGYTF.

The chain couples TRBV2 to TRBJ2-6; no firm D call. Germline V CDR1 and CDR2: SNHLY, FYNNEI. V was shortened by 5 bases and J by 0 bases, with 5 bases between the two germline ends. This CDR3 is built from 14 residues. CDR3 region: CASSFVSGANVLTF. CDR3 bases: TGTGCCAGCAGTTTCGTCTCTGGGGCCAACGTCCTGACTTTC.

The genes are TRBV6-7 and TRBJ1-5; D ambiguous. TRBV6-7 is an ORF, and what it does is uncertain. There are 16 residues in the CDR3. Trimming removed 2 bases at V and 3 bases at J, with 14 bases between. The chain's CDR3 is CASSYGRWVYNQPQHF. CDR3 bases: TGTGCCAGCAGTTACGGGCGCTGGGTATACAATCAGCCCCAGCATTTT.

The chain recombines TRBV18 with TRBJ1-1, with 9 bases that match TRBD1. Per germline, CDR1 KGHSH and CDR2 LQKENI. V lost 3 bases to trimming and J lost 3 bases; unmatched junction nucleotides: 2. This CDR3 region has 14 residues. CDR3 amino acids: CASSPRTGDTEAFF. In nucleotides, the CDR3 is TGTGCCAGCTCACCCCGGACAGGGGACACTGAAGCTTTCTTT.

In nucleotides, the CDR3 is TGTGCCAGCAGCGTAGATGGGGGCGACACTGAAGCTTTCTTT. Translation: CASSVDGGDTEAFF. This sequence joins TRBV9 and TRBJ1-1, with D possibly matching TRBD1 (6 bases). The CDR3 sequence is 14 residues long. The ends were cut back, 0 bases at V and 3 bases at J, with 9 bases in the middle. The germline CDR1 and CDR2 sequences are SGDLS and YYNGEE.

The chain has TRBV13 and TRBJ1-1, with 7 bases lining up with TRBD1. Trimming removed 3 bases from V and 2 bases from J; junction bases left unmatched: 3. In germline, CDR1 is PRHDT, CDR2 FYEKMQ (reference sequence). The CDR3 covers 14 residues. This chain's CDR3 is CASSFRQGNTEAFF. CDR3 in DNA: TGTGCCAGCAGCTTTAGACAGGGAAACACTGAAGCTTTCTTT.

V gene TRBV29-1 combines with J gene TRBJ2-1; D may be TRBD2 (6 bases). Between the trimmed V and J ends, which lost 4 bases and 9 bases, there was a span of 19 bases. This CDR3 has 14 residues. CDR1 is SQVTM, CDR2 ANQGSEA, per germline. CDR3: CSVASSVPTGEQFF. As DNA, the CDR3 is TGCAGCGTTGCGTCTAGCGTTCCTACAGGTGAGCAGTTCTTC.

This clone was recorded a few times. The chain carries TRBV4-3 and TRBJ2-1; 7 nucleotides match TRBD2. Germline CDR1 is LGHNA and CDR2 is YSLEER. CDR3 length: 16 residues. With 0 bases clipped from V and 1 base from J, the junction kept 3 bases outside the gene matches. The chain's CDR3 is CASSQDTGGSYNEQFF. CDR3 in DNA: TGCGCCAGCAGCCAAGATACGGGAGGATCCTACAATGAGCAGTTCTTC.

The gene calls are TRBV6-1 and TRBJ1-4; D call uncertain. Germline CDR1 MNHNS, CDR2 SASEGT. V was shortened by 2 bases and J by 7 bases, with 14 bases between the two germline ends. The CDR3 contains 15 residues. CDR3 sequence: CASSEPGRWGEKLFF. In DNA form, the CDR3 reads TGTGCCAGCAGTGAACCCGGGAGGTGGGGTGAAAAACTGTTTTTT.

The chain couples TRBV18 to TRBJ2-4; D might be TRBD1 (6 bases). This CDR3 contains 16 residues. Germline lookup yields CDR1 KGHSH and CDR2 LQKENI. V lost 1 base and J lost 5, with 15 bases in between. The CDR3 loop reads CASSPLHPGVQNIQYF. DNA of the CDR3: TGTGCCAGCTCACCACTGCACCCAGGGGTCCAAAACATTCAGTACTTC.

This clone was detected a few times. This rearrangement joins TRBV5-1 to TRBJ1-1, with TRBD1 matching over 11 bases. The J segment lost 8 bases and the V segment lost 2 bases, leaving 11 bases of the junction unmatched. Germline V CDR1 and CDR2: SGHRS, YFSETQ. CDR3 length: 16 residues. The CDR3 protein is CASSLAVTGTGGEAFF. CDR3 DNA sequence: TGCGCCAGCAGCTTAGCGGTTACCGGGACAGGGGGGGAAGCTTTCTTT.

The rearrangement uses TRBV4-3 and TRBJ1-4; 8 bases are shared with TRBD1. The CDR3 runs to 16 residues. The germline V gene has CDR1 LGHNA and CDR2 YSLEER. The J segment lost 5 bases and the V segment lost 0 bases, leaving 5 bases of the junction unmatched. The CDR3 region has the DNA TGCGCCAGCAGCCAAGATCGACAGGGGATAAATGAAAAACTGTTTTTT. This gives the protein CASSQDRQGINEKLFF.

The rearrangement links TRBV19 to TRBJ1-2; 8 bases line up with TRBD1. The CDR3 contains 19 residues. Germline lookup yields CDR1 LNHDA and CDR2 SQIVND (reference sequence). The ends lost 4 bases at V and 1 base at J; junction bases unmatched: 17. CDR3 sequence: CASSNFVQGAAGLNYGYTF. The CDR3 bases are TGTGCCAGTAGTAACTTCGTCCAGGGGGCAGCGGGGCTTAACTATGGCTACACCTTC.

The chain recombines TRBV2 with TRBJ1-2; D is ambiguous. V dropped 6 bases and J dropped 4 bases, with 9 bases sitting between them. The CDR3 spans 12 residues. Per the germline V gene, CDR1 is SNHLY and CDR2 is FYNNEI. The CDR3 is CASRATTYGYTF. The CDR3 DNA reads as TGTGCCAGCAGAGCCACCACCTATGGCTACACCTTC.

The CDR3, as DNA: TGTGCCAGCAGTGACCGGGACAGGGTGACCCAGTACTTC. Protein: CASSDRDRVTQYF. The rearrangement links TRBV25-1 to TRBJ2-5; TRBD1 matches at 9 bases. CDR3 length equals 13 residues. The germline V gene encodes CDR1 MGHDK and CDR2 SYGVNS. The trim removed 3 bases at V and 7 bases at J, leaving 3 bases unmatched.